The 31 T cell receptor beta chains below come from one sample, sequenced in a study of T-cell reconstitution after alpha-beta-depleted transplantation in children. For TCRbeta, the library was prepared with unique molecular identifiers. Each CDR3 protein gets one entry after TCRdb re-called the PCR reads with MiXCR. The sample holds hundreds of thousands of distinct CDR3 sequences, roughly a tenth seen once. The sample here was PBMCs, taken before TCRalphabeta/CD19-depleted stem cell transplant. These receptors originate from a child aged 2-15 years with inherited bone marrow failure, due to receive a stem cell transplant.

This clonotype was seen more than once but under ten times. This chain connects TRBV27 to TRBJ2-3, with 8 bases identical to TRBD2. Germline V gene lookup returns CDR1 MNHEY and CDR2 SMNVEV (reference sequence). The CDR3 loop spans 17 amino acids. Losses at the gene ends were 6 bases for V and 1 base for J; bases not matched to a gene: 12. The CDR3 sequence is CASSSYGGGPGTDTQYF. The CDR3 DNA reads TGTGCCAGCAGCTCTTACGGGGGGGGGCCCGGCACAGATACGCAGTATTTT.

The chain couples TRBV27 to TRBJ2-7; weak D call: TRBD2 (6 bases). Germline V gives CDR1 MNHEY, CDR2 SMNVEV (reference sequence). V was cut by 5 bases and J by 2 bases, with 7 bases left in between. This CDR3 is 12 amino acids long. For the CDR3, the DNA is TGTGCCAGCAGTGCGGGACCCTACGAGCAGTACTTC. It translates to CASSAGPYEQYF.

This clonotype was detected many times. This chain links TRBV28 with TRBJ2-6, with 7 positions matching TRBD1. The germline V gene encodes CDR1 MDHEN and CDR2 SYDVKM. This CDR3 spans 16 amino acids. Trimming took 5 bases from V and 1 from J; bases not matched to a gene: 5. CDR3 protein: CASSITGASGANVLTF. CDR3 bases: TGTGCCAGCAGTATAACAGGGGCGTCTGGGGCCAACGTCCTGACTTTC.

In its sample, this clonotype was seen many times. This chain uses TRBV30 with TRBJ2-3, with D unresolved. The V gene lost 1 base and the J gene lost 5 bases, with 10 bases spanning the gap. The CDR3 is made up of 13 amino acids. Germline CDR1 and CDR2: GTSNPN and SVGIG (reference sequence). The CDR3 region is CAWSAMLEDTQYF. The CDR3 DNA reads as TGTGCCTGGAGTGCAATGCTGGAAGATACGCAGTATTTT.

The rearrangement joins TRBV3-1 to TRBJ2-1, with 10 bases aligning to TRBD2. V shed 1 base and J 9 bases; nucleotides not matched to a gene: 3. CDR3 size: 14 residues. Germline lookup yields CDR1 LGHDT and CDR2 YNNKEL (reference sequence). The CDR3 DNA is TGTGCCAGCAGCCAAGGGGTAGCGGGAGGTGAGCAGTTCTTC. Encoded protein: CASSQGVAGGEQFF.

This clonotype has at least ten counts. The rearrangement uses TRBV28 and TRBJ2-7; D is undetermined. V shed 5 bases and J shed 0 bases, with 11 bases lying between them. The CDR3 is made up of 14 amino acids. In germline, CDR1 is MDHEN, CDR2 SYDVKM. DNA of the CDR3: TGTGCCAGCAGTGAATCCGGGCTCTCCTACGAGCAGTACTTC. The encoded protein is CASSESGLSYEQYF.

At least ten counts were recorded for this clonotype. The DNA for the CDR3 is TGTGCCACCAGTAACTCACAGGGGTGGAATCAGCCCCAGCATTTT. Amino acids: CATSNSQGWNQPQHF. The gene calls are TRBV24-1 and TRBJ1-5; 7 bases are shared with TRBD1. The CDR3 is 15 residues long. The V gene end was trimmed by 6 bases and the J gene end by 4 bases; junction bases not matched to a gene: 8. The V gene's germline CDR1 is KGHDR and CDR2 SFDVKD.

In its sample, this clonotype was seen a few times. The chain combines TRBV25-1 with TRBJ2-5, with 7 bases matching TRBD1. The CDR3 is 14 residues long. V shed 3 bases and J 5 bases; nucleotides not matched to a gene: 6. The germline V gene encodes CDR1 MGHDK and CDR2 SYGVNS. The CDR3 protein is CASSDQGVVETQYF. The CDR3 nucleotides read TGTGCCAGCAGTGACCAGGGGGTGGTGGAGACCCAGTACTTC.

This clonotype occurred many times. This chain connects TRBV20-1 to TRBJ1-4; maybe TRBD1 (6 bases). This CDR3 has 15 residues. Trimming stripped 6 bases from V and 4 bases from J, with 18 bases between. CDR1 is DFQATT and CDR2 is SNEGSKA in the germline V gene (reference sequence). CDR3 nucleotide sequence: TGCAGTGCCAACCCAACAGGGCCCGTTAATGAAAAACTGTTTTTT. This translates into CSANPTGPVNEKLFF.

This clonotype was seen only a few times. The genes are TRBV12-3 or TRBV12-4 and TRBJ2-7; 12 bases map to TRBD2. The CDR3 contains 15 residues. The ends lost 5 bases at V and 5 bases at J; junction bases unmatched: 7. CDR3 in DNA: TGTGCCAGCAGTCCGACTAGCGGGAGTGTAAACGAGCAGTACTTC. It yields the protein CASSPTSGSVNEQYF.

In this sample, this clonotype turned up many times. The chain combines TRBV4-1 with TRBJ2-3, with 7 bases that match TRBD2. Germline CDR1 reads MGHRA; CDR2 reads YSYEKL. The V and J ends lost 4 bases and 1 base, in that order; junction bases with no gene match: 11. The CDR3 has 17 amino acids. CDR3: CASSPGPWLAGTDTQYF. CDR3 in DNA: TGCGCCAGCAGCCCGGGTCCGTGGCTAGCGGGCACAGATACGCAGTATTTT.

This clonotype was counted many times. The chain uses TRBV20-1 and TRBJ2-7; the D gene could be TRBD1 or TRBD2 (5 bases each). Trimming took 0 bases from V and 8 from J, leaving 20 bases between them. Per germline, CDR1 DFQATT and CDR2 SNEGSKA (reference sequence). This CDR3 spans 15 amino acids. The CDR3 DNA is TGCAGTGCTAGAGATAAGCCCGGGACGTCTTACCAGCAGTACTTC. Encoded protein: CSARDKPGTSYQQYF.

Only a few counts were recorded for this clonotype. The chain employs TRBV5-1 and TRBJ1-1; 9 bases fit TRBD1. From germline, CDR1 is SGHRS and CDR2 YFSETQ. With 4 bases clipped from V and 3 bases from J, the junction kept 10 bases outside the gene matches. The CDR3 spans 16 residues. CDR3 sequence reads: CASSTRDRVADTEAFF. CDR3 in DNA: TGCGCCAGCAGCACCCGGGACAGGGTAGCGGACACTGAAGCTTTCTTT. Variable domain in full (rest from reference TRBV5-1 and TRBJ1-1): KAGVTQTPRYLIKTRGQQVTLSCSPISGHRSVSWYQQTPGQGLQFLFEYFSETQRNKGNFPGRFSGRQFSNSRSEMNVSTLELGDSALYLCASSTRDRVADTEAFFGQGTRLTVV.

This clonotype was detected many times. This sequence joins TRBV5-1 and TRBJ2-3; the D gene could be TRBD1 or TRBD2 (6 bases each). The CDR3 spans 15 residues. V lost 5 bases and J 2 bases, leaving 15 bases between the germline ends. CDR1 and CDR2 (germline): SGHRS, YFSETQ. CDR3: CASRQQGLFTDTQYF. CDR3 DNA: TGCGCCAGCAGGCAACAGGGACTGTTCACAGATACGCAGTATTTT.

This clonotype was seen repeatedly, ten times or more. The chain carries TRBV10-3 and TRBJ2-7; 10 bases agree with TRBD2. The J segment lost 7 bases and the V segment lost 3 bases, leaving 6 bases of the junction unmatched. The CDR3 extends over 14 amino acids. Germline CDR1 is ENHRY and CDR2 is SYGVKD. CDR3 sequence (DNA): TGTGCCATCAGTGAAGGGACTAGCGCTCGGGAGCAGTACTTC. Translated, it gives CAISEGTSAREQYF.

This clonotype has ten or more counts. This sequence joins TRBV29-1 and TRBJ2-4, with a tentative D call TRBD2 (5 bases). Trimming took off 5 bases at V and 0 bases at J, with 11 bases between the two ends. CDR3 length: 14 residues. Germline V gene data show CDR1 as SQVTM and CDR2 as ANQGSEA. As DNA, the CDR3 is TGCAGCGTTATCCGGGATTTAGCCAAAAACATTCAGTACTTC. Its protein is CSVIRDLAKNIQYF. Using reference TRBV29-1 and TRBJ2-4 for the parts outside the CDR3, the full variable domain is SAVISQKPSRDICQRGTSLTIQCQVDSQVTMMFWYRQQPGQSLTLIATANQGSEATYESGFVIDKFPISRPNLTFSTLTVSNMSPEDSSIYLCSVIRDLAKNIQYFGAGTRLSVL.

The V call is TRBV10-3, the J call TRBJ2-1, with D unresolved. Looked up from germline, CDR1 is ENHRY and CDR2 is SYGVKD. There are 13 residues in the CDR3. Trimming cost V 3 bases and J 8 bases, with 11 bases left between them. The CDR3 DNA sequence: TGTGCCATCAGTGAAGAGGCTGACTATGAGCAGTTCTTC. Translating it yields CAISEEADYEQFF.

With respect to this clonotype: A much larger clone differs by one base, so this may be a read error. This sequence joins TRBV20-1 and TRBJ2-5, with D unresolved. In germline, CDR1 is DFQATT, CDR2 SNEGSKA (reference sequence). V lost 5 bases, J lost 5 bases, and 18 bases lay in between. The CDR3 runs to 14 residues. This CDR3 is CSAPPWSDRETQYF. In DNA, the CDR3 is TGCAGTGCTCCTCCTTGGAGCGACCGGGAGACCCAGTACTTC.

There are many counts of this clonotype. The rearrangement joins TRBV4-2 to TRBJ2-3; TRBD2 might be the D (6 bases). Germline CDR1 LGHNA, CDR2 YNFKEQ. CDR3 length equals 17 residues. The V end lost 4 bases, the J end lost 0 bases, and 17 bases lay between the germline ends. The CDR3 DNA sequence: TGTGCCAGCAGCCCCCCCCCGGGACTCAAAAGCACAGATACGCAGTATTTT. Translating gives CASSPPPGLKSTDTQYF.

This clonotype was picked up many times. The J gene is TRBJ1-5, the V gene TRBV28; TRBD1 matches 8 bases. The CDR3 has 17 amino acids. V dropped 7 bases and J dropped 0; count of bases not matched to a gene: 11. The germline V gene has CDR1 MDHEN and CDR2 SYDVKM. The CDR3 spells CASTRTGISNSNQPQHF. CDR3 nucleotide sequence: TGTGCCAGCACCCGGACAGGGATATCGAATAGCAATCAGCCCCAGCATTTT. The complete variable domain, with remaining parts taken from reference TRBV28 and TRBJ1-5, reads DVKVTQSSRYLVKRTGEKVFLECVQDMDHENMFWYRQDPGLGLRLIYFSYDVKMKEKGDIPEGYSVSREKKERFSLILESASTNQTSMYLCASTRTGISNSNQPQHFGDGTRLSIL.

This clonotype was found many times. The chain recombines TRBV27 with TRBJ2-7; perhaps TRBD1 as D (6 bases). V lost 5 bases and J 1 base, leaving 21 bases between the germline ends. The CDR3 contains 17 residues. Germline-derived CDR1 and CDR2 are MNHEY and SMNVEV (reference sequence). In DNA, the CDR3 is TGTGCCAGCAGTCCATCCCCTGACAGGTGGTTTTCCTACGAGCAGTACTTC. Translating gives CASSPSPDRWFSYEQYF.

In its sample, this clonotype was seen many times. This chain connects TRBV5-8 to TRBJ1-5, with TRBD1 as a possible D gene (6 bases). There are 13 residues in the CDR3. Germline CDR1 reads SGHTS; CDR2 reads YDEGEE. V dropped 9 bases and J dropped 7 bases, with 17 bases sitting between them. The CDR3 DNA reads as TGTGCCAACCCGGGGGCAGCAGGGCAGCCCCAGCATTTT. Translation gives CANPGAAGQPQHF.

There are many counts of this clonotype. The V and J genes are TRBV28 and TRBJ2-7; 8 bases fit TRBD1. This CDR3 has 14 amino acids. Germline values: CDR1 MDHEN, CDR2 SYDVKM. Trimming took 5 bases from V and 3 from J; bases not matched to a gene: 6. Here the CDR3 reads CASSTTGDHYEQYF. The CDR3, as DNA: TGTGCCAGCAGTACGACAGGGGATCACTACGAGCAGTACTTC.

There are many counts of this clonotype. This chain uses TRBV5-1 with TRBJ2-7; 7 bases fit TRBD2. The CDR3 covers 14 residues. Germline CDR1 is SGHRS and CDR2 is YFSETQ. The junction had 6 bases not matched to a gene; V was cut back by 4 bases and J by 2 bases. The chain's CDR3 is CASSLGGEAYEQYF. CDR3 nucleotides: TGCGCCAGCAGCCTGGGAGGGGAAGCCTACGAGCAGTACTTC.

For this clonotype: This may be a read error, as it is one base from a much larger clone. The missing conserved phenylalanine or tryptophan at the end of this CDR3 makes a read error likely. The chain combines TRBV6-1 with TRBJ1-1, with 7 bases identical to TRBD1. The trim removed 5 bases at V and 0 bases at J, leaving 12 bases unmatched. This CDR3 contains 17 residues. Germline V lookup: CDR1 MNHNS, CDR2 SASEGT. The CDR3 sequence: CASSPGGDRHVNTEAFI. For the CDR3, the DNA is TGTGCCAGCAGTCCTGGCGGGGACAGACACGTGAACACTGAAGCTTTCATT.

This chain connects TRBV28 to TRBJ2-1; 8 nucleotides match TRBD2. This CDR3 is 14 amino acids long. V lost 7 bases, J lost 8 bases, and 10 bases stayed unmatched. CDR1 is MDHEN, CDR2 SYDVKM, per germline. The chain's CDR3 is CASKYLAGDDEQFF. In DNA, the CDR3 is TGTGCCAGCAAATACCTAGCGGGTGATGATGAGCAGTTCTTC. The full variable domain, in which reference TRBV28 and TRBJ2-1 provide the parts outside the CDR3, is DVKVTQSSRYLVKRTGEKVFLECVQDMDHENMFWYRQDPGLGLRLIYFSYDVKMKEKGDIPEGYSVSREKKERFSLILESASTNQTSMYLCASKYLAGDDEQFFGPGTRLTVL.

Ten or more counts support this clonotype. V usage is TRBV4-3 and J usage is TRBJ2-1, with 9 bases matching TRBD1. Germline lookup yields CDR1 LGHNA and CDR2 YSLEER. This CDR3 contains 16 residues. V dropped 2 bases and J dropped 7; count of bases not matched to a gene: 9. The CDR3 region is CASSQRGDRAGNEQFF. The DNA for the CDR3 is TGCGCCAGCAGCCAACGAGGGGACAGGGCCGGGAATGAGCAGTTCTTC.

At least ten counts were recorded for this clonotype. The chain employs TRBV19 and TRBJ1-1; 8 bases fit TRBD1. Germline assignment: CDR1 LNHDA and CDR2 SQIVND (reference sequence). Germline trimming cut 3 bases from V and 1 base from J; bases unmatched to any gene: 4. The CDR3 loop spans 15 amino acids. The chain's CDR3 is CASSIWDRRNTEAFF. The CDR3 bases are TGTGCCAGTAGTATTTGGGACAGGCGGAACACTGAAGCTTTCTTT.

This clonotype was detected ten times or more. This chain connects TRBV7-6 to TRBJ2-5; 11 nucleotides agree with TRBD2. Germline lookup yields CDR1 SGHVS and CDR2 FNYEAQ. V lost 5 bases and J lost 2; bases outside the gene matches: 13. The length of the CDR3 is 18 residues. The CDR3 DNA reads TGTGCCAGCAGCCAAGGGCATACTAGCGGGAGTTGGCAAGAGACCCAGTACTTC. It translates to CASSQGHTSGSWQETQYF.

This chain links TRBV27 with TRBJ1-2; the match to TRBD1 covers 7 bases. Germline V gene data show CDR1 as MNHEY and CDR2 as SMNVEV (reference sequence). The V segment lost 0 bases and the J segment 2 bases; nucleotides outside the gene matches: 6. There are 16 residues in the CDR3. The CDR3 DNA sequence: TGTGCCAGCAGTTTATCCCCGGGACAGAAAAACTATGGCTACACCTTC. This sequence encodes CASSLSPGQKNYGYTF.

This clonotype was observed a few times. This chain connects TRBV6-1 to TRBJ2-7; 9 bases are shared with TRBD1. V shed 5 bases, J shed 6 bases, and the junction held 8 bases outside the gene matches. In germline, CDR1 is MNHNS, CDR2 SASEGT. The length of the CDR3 is 14 residues. The CDR3 DNA sequence: TGTGCCAGCAGTAAATCCGGGACAGGGTTCGAGCAGTACTTC. As protein: CASSKSGTGFEQYF.